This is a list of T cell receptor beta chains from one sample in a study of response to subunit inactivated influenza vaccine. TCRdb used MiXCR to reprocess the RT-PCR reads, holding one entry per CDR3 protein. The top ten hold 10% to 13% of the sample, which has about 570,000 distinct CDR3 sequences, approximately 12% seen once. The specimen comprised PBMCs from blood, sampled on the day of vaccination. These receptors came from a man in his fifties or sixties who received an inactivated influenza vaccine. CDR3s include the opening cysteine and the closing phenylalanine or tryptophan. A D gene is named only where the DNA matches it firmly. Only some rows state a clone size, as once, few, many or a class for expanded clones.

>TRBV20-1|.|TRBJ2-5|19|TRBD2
TGCAGTGCTAGAGGGCGCCCGAACTATAGCGGGAGGGCCGTAGAGACCCAGTACTTC
CSARGRPNYSGRAVETQYF
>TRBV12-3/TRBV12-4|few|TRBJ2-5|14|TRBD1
TGTGCCAGCAGTTCCGGACAGGTTCAAGAGACCCAGTACTTC
CASSSGQVQETQYF
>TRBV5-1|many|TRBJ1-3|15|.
TGTGCCAGCAGCTTAGTAGCGGGATCTGGAAACACCATATATTTT
CASSLVAGSGNTIYF
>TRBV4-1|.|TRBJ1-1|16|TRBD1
TGCGCCAGCAGCCAAGGGACAGGGGGGGCTCACACTGAAGCTTTCTTT
CASSQGTGGAHTEAFF
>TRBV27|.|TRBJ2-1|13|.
TGTGCCAGCAGGAGAGAACCCTTTGGTGAGCAGTTCTTC
CASRREPFGEQFF
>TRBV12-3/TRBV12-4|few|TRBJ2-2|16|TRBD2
TGTGCCAGCAGCCGGACTAGTAGTTCGAGCACCGGGGAGCTGTTTTTT
CASSRTSSSSTGELFF
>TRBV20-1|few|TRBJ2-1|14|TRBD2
TGCAGTGCTAGCCAGCTAGCGGGAAGGCATGAGCAGTTCTTC
CSASQLAGRHEQFF
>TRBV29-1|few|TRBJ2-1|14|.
TGCAGCGTTGGAAAGCGGCTAGACTACAATGAGCAGTTCTTC
CSVGKRLDYNEQFF
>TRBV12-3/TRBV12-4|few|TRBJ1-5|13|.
TGTGCCAGCAGTTTAGACGGGTATGAGCCCCAGCATTTT
CASSLDGYEPQHF
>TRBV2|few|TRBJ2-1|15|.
TGTGCCAGCAGTGAAGGCGTGGGTGCTTACGGGGAGCAGTTCTTC
CASSEGVGAYGEQFF
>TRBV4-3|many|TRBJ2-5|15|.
TGCGCCAGCAGCCAAGAAACAGGGTATGGAGAGACCCAGTACTTC
CASSQETGYGETQYF
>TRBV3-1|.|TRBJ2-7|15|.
TGTGCCAGCAGCCAATCCACAGGGTATTCCCACGAGCAGTACTTC
CASSQSTGYSHEQYF
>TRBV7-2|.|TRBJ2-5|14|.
TGTGCCAGCAGCTTAGAGGGCTTCCAAGAGACCCAGTACTTC
CASSLEGFQETQYF
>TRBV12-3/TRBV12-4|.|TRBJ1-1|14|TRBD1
TGTGCCAGCAGCCACCGGGACAGGGGTCCTGAAGCTTTCTTT
CASSHRDRGPEAFF
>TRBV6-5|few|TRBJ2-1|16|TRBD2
TGTGCCAGCAGTTACCGGGCTAGCGGGGGCCGATATGAGCAGTTCTTC
CASSYRASGGRYEQFF
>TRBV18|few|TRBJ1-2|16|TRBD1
TGTGCCAGCTCACCGAGTTACAGGGGGACTAACTATGGCTACACCTTC
CASSPSYRGTNYGYTF
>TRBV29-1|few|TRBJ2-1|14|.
TGCAGCGTTGGTTTCGTACAGCGGGTCGATGAGCAGTTCTTC
CSVGFVQRVDEQFF
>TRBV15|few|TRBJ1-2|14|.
TGTGCCACCAGCAGAGATACCGAGATTAGGGGCTACACCTTC
CATSRDTEIRGYTF
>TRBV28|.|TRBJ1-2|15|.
TGTGCCAGCAGTTTATACCGCAGGGCAGGAAATGGCTACACCTTC
CASSLYRRAGNGYTF
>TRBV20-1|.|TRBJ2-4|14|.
TGCCGTGCTCTGACTCTTCTAGCCAAAAACATTCAGTACTTC
CRALTLLAKNIQYF
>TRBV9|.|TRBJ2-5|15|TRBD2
TGTGCCAGCAGTCCGTATTCTAGCGGCCAAGAGACCCAGTACTTC
CASSPYSSGQETQYF
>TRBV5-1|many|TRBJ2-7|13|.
TGCGCCAGCAGCTTGACGAGCTCCTACGAGCAGTACTTC
CASSLTSSYEQYF
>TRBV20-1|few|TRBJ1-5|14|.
TGCAGTGCAAATACCTTACAGGGCAATCAGCCCCAGCATTTT
CSANTLQGNQPQHF
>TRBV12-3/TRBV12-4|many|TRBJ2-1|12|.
TGTGCCAGCAGCTCAGGGACGAATGAGCAGTTCTTC
CASSSGTNEQFF
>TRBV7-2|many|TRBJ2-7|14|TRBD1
TGTGCCAGCAGCATTGGGACAGAGACTTACGAGCAGTACTTC
CASSIGTETYEQYF
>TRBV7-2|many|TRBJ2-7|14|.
TGTGCCAGCAGCTTGCAAAGGGGTTCCCGCGAGCAGTACTTC
CASSLQRGSREQYF
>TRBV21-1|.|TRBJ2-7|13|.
TGTGCCAGCAGCAAAAGGCAGGGCAACGAGCAGTACTTC
CASSKRQGNEQYF
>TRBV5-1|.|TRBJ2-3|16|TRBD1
TGCGCCAGCAGCTTGGCCCCAGGGGGAGGCACAGATACGCAGTATTTT
CASSLAPGGGTDTQYF
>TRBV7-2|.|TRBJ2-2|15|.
TGTGCCAGCAGCTTAGGTCAGACTAGATCCGGGGAGCTGTTTTTT
CASSLGQTRSGELFF
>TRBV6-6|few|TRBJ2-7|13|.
TGTGCCAGCAGTATAGGACGGACCTACGAGCAGTACTTC
CASSIGRTYEQYF
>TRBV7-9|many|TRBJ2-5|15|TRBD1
TGTGCCAGCAGCTTAGTCAGGGGGCCTCAAGAGACCCAGTACTTC
CASSLVRGPQETQYF
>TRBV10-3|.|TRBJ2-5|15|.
TGTGCCAGCACCCCGGGGGCCGGGGGGCAAGAGACCCAGTACTTC
CASTPGAGGQETQYF
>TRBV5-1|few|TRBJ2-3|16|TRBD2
TGCGCCAGCAGCGTAAGATCTAGCGGAGTAGGAGATACGCAGTATTTT
CASSVRSSGVGDTQYF
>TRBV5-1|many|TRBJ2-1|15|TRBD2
TGCGCCAGCAGCCCCAGACTAGCGGGCTACAATGAGCAGTTCTTC
CASSPRLAGYNEQFF
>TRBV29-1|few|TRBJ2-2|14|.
TGCAGCGTAGGAGGGGCGACGAACACCGGGGAGCTGTTTTTT
CSVGGATNTGELFF
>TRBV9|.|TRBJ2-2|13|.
TGTGACAGCAGCGTACCCCACACCGGGGAGCTGTTTTTT
CDSSVPHTGELFF
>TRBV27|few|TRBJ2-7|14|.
TGTGCCAGCAGTTTAAGTCTAGCTGCGGGCGAGCAGTACTTC
CASSLSLAAGEQYF
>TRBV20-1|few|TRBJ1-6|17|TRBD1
TGCAGTGCTAGAGGGACAGGGCTGACCCCTTATAATTCACCCCTCCACTTT
CSARGTGLTPYNSPLHF
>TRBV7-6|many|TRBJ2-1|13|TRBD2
TGTGCCAGTACTAGCGGGGCCTACAATGAGCAGTTCTTC
CASTSGAYNEQFF
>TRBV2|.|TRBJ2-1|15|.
TGTGCCAGCAGTGATTGGCAGGGTCCTGGCAATGAGCAGTTCTTC
CASSDWQGPGNEQFF
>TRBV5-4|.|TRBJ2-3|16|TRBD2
TGTGCCAGCAGCCCCGAGGTAGCGGGGGGGCCAGATACGCAGTATTTT
CASSPEVAGGPDTQYF
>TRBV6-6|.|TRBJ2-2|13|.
TGTGCCAGCAGTTGGAGTTTAATCGGGGAGCTGTTTTTT
CASSWSLIGELFF
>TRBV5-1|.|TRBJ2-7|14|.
TGCGCCAGCAGTCGAACGTCAGACCTGTACGAGCAGTACTTC
CASSRTSDLYEQYF